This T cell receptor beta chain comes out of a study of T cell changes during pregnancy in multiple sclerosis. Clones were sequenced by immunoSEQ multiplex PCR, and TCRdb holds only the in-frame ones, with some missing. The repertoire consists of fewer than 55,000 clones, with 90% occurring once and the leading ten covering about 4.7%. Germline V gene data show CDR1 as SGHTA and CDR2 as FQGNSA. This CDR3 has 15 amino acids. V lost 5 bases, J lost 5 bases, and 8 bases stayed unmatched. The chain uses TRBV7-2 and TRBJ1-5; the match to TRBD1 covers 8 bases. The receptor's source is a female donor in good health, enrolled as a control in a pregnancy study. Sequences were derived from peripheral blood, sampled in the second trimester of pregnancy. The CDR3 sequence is CASSPNRGSDQPQHF. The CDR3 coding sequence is TGTGCCAGCAGCCCCAACAGGGGGAGCGATCAGCCCCAGCATTTT.